This is a list of T cell receptor beta chains from one sample in a study of T cells in Graves' hyperthyroidism and ophthalmopathy. Via MiXCR, TCRdb re-called the multiplex PCR reads, giving one row per CDR3 protein. The data hold 250,000 to 300,000 distinct CDR3 sequences, with approximately 13% observed a single time. Sequenced: blood. All receptors derive from a woman aged 40 to 50 with Graves' hyperthyroidism. CDR3s include the opening cysteine and the closing phenylalanine or tryptophan. Each record gives: J gene, clone size, V gene, CDR3 protein. Clone size is not always given. Where it is, it says once, few, many or a class for expanded clones.

TRBJ2-5 few TRBV6-1 CASSTAGGSETQYF
TRBJ2-7 . TRBV12-3/TRBV12-4 CASSLDSPEAYF
TRBJ2-3 many TRBV7-2 CASNLLAGATDTQYF
TRBJ2-1 many TRBV12-3/TRBV12-4 CASSLGRRGYNEQFF
TRBJ2-7 many TRBV28 CASSSGVRGIYEQYF
TRBJ1-2 many TRBV25-1 CASSESGTVNYGYTF
TRBJ1-4 . TRBV11-2 CASSHDRFDEKLFF
TRBJ2-3 many TRBV6-6 CASSYSAGASDTQYF
TRBJ1-1 many TRBV5-6 CASSRGRSNTEAFF
TRBJ2-1 many TRBV27 CASSPPGSGASNEQFF
TRBJ2-3 many TRBV7-3 CASSLAGVSTDTQYF
TRBJ2-7 many TRBV10-3 CAIRATGDRAEQYF
TRBJ1-4 few TRBV4-1 CASSQTPANEKLFF
TRBJ1-1 many TRBV12-3/TRBV12-4 CASRLVVGTEAFF
TRBJ1-5 once TRBV15 CATSNFLSNQPQHF
TRBJ1-5 many TRBV5-1 CASSLGQEDQPQHF
TRBJ1-2 many TRBV5-1 CASSLVQRGYTF
TRBJ2-7 . TRBV7-9 CASSRGQTPYEQYF
TRBJ1-5 many TRBV27 CASSPTTDSNQPQHF
TRBJ2-2 few TRBV7-8 CASSPDRGTGELFF
TRBJ2-1 many TRBV27 CASSLLSGGSYNEQFF
TRBJ2-1 few TRBV5-1 CASSPGGTSGRIEQFF